Sequencing of this TCR beta chain was carried out in a study of blood T cell repertoires in COVID-19 (TCRdb year 2020). Some background on the complete study: Samples from collaborators originated in the United States, Italy and Spain and spanned both the acute and convalescent phases of COVID-19. The material from the prospective study consisted of cDNA or gDNA derived from T cells, B-cell-depleted T cells, or PBMCs. Deeply sampled blood TCRbeta repertoires from subjects exposed to, actively infected with, or recovered from COVID-19 were included in the dataset. A freely available public database, intended as a resource for researchers studying the immune response to SARS-CoV-2, is where the repertoires were released. Samples were obtained from the ongoing ImmuneRACE study (first 160 participants) and from over 1,000 subjects provided by 6 global collaborators. The sample metadata nearly always contained a de-identified subject ID, COVID-19 status, age in years and sex. HLA class I and class II types, where available, came from metadata supplied by the sample provider rather than from assay-based typing. Study-wide conclusions, independent of this receptor: How much clinical and demographic metadata was included differed by source and by participant, and the metadata was provided uncurated.

With regard to this clone: No cognate antigen has been identified for it. The input lacks base qualities; no much larger clone sits a single base away.

Trimming at the junction amounts to 3 bases on V and 6 bases on J, and the germline ends lie 18 bases apart. CDR1 and CDR2, looked up from the germline V gene (reference sequence), are LNHDA and SQIVND. The CDR3, cysteine through phenylalanine, is 16 amino acids long. CDR3 DNA is the only sequence kept; it has 48 bases, read in frame from the first base. In Seattle, one collaborating source enrolled patients while the infection was active and tracked those patients longitudinally over the course of disease. Collaborating institutions collected whole blood in K2EDTA tubes following their own protocols. For TCRbeta analysis, collaborators shipped samples in one of three forms: frozen whole blood, isolated PBMCs, or DNA extracted from either of those sample types. The immunoSEQ Assay, a bias-controlled multiplex PCR, was used to amplify TCRbeta CDR3 regions from genomic DNA. Concerning the study's data processing: Within the assay, amplification of reference gene primers was used to estimate how many nucleated cells each sample contained. To quantify the absolute abundance of each unique TCRbeta CDR3 rearrangement, sequence reads were collapsed and filtered. For each sample, productive Simpson clonality was calculated as the square root of Simpson's diversity index across productive rearrangements. TCRdb limited this immuneACCESS table to in-frame rearrangements with V and J called. A share of clones is missing; checked studies link under half to unresolved V genes, and the rest is unexplained. V and J calls and clone size are those listed in that table; D and trimming were worked out from the DNA. The sample table lists over 65,000 clones, approximately 86% of them with a count of one. The top ten clones comprise over 6% of the sample.

The sequenced sample consisted of peripheral blood. Rearrangement joined TRBV19 to TRBJ1-5, with the D gene uncertain. The source is an elderly man with COVID-19, enrolled during active disease. The DNA reads TGTGCCAGTAGTATCCTCGGGGAGGGCCGAGGTCAGCCCCAGCATTTT. Its coded protein is CASSILGEGRGQPQHF.